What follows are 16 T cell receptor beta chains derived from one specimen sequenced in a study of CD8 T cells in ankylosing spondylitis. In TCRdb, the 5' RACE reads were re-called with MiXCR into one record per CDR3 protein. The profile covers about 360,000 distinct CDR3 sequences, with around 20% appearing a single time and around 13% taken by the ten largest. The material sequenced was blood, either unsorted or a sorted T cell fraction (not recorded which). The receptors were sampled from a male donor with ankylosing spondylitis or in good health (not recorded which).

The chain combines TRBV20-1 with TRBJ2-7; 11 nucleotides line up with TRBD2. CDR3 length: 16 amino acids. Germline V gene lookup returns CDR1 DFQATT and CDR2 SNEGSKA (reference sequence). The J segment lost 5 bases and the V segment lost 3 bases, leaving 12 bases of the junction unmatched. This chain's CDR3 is CSARSSGGPLFHEQYF. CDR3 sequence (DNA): TGCAGTGCTAGGTCTAGCGGGGGGCCCCTTTTCCACGAGCAGTACTTC.

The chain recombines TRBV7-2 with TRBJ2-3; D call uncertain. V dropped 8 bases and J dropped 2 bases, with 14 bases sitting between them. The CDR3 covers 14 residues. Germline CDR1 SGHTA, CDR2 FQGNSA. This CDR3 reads CASGPMVDTDTQYF. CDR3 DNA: TGTGCCAGCGGCCCCATGGTTGACACAGATACGCAGTATTTT.

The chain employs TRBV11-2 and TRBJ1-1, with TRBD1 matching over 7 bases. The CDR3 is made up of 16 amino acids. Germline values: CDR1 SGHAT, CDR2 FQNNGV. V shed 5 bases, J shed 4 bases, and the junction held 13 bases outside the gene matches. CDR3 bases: TGTGCCAGCAGCCCCACGGGGACAGCCAGGGGCACTGAAGCTTTCTTT. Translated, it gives CASSPTGTARGTEAFF.

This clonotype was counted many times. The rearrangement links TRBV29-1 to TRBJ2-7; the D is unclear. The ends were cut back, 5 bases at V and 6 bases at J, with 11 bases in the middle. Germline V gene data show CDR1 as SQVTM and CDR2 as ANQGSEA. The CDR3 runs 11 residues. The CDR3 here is CSVSPPREQYF. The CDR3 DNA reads TGCAGCGTTTCCCCACCGCGCGAGCAGTACTTC.

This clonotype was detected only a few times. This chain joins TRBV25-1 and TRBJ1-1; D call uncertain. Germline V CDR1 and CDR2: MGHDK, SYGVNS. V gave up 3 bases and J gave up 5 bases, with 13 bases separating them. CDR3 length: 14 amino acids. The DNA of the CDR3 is TGTGCCAGCAGTGATTCGGGGTGGGAGACTGAAGCTTTCTTT. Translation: CASSDSGWETEAFF.

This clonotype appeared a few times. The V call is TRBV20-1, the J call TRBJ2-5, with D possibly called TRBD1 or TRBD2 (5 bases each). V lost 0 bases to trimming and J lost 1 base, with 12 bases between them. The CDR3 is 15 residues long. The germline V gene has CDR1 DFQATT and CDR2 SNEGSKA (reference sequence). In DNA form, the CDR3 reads TGCAGTGCTAGAGACAGGGAGTTAGTCCAAGAGACCCAGTACTTC. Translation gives CSARDRELVQETQYF.

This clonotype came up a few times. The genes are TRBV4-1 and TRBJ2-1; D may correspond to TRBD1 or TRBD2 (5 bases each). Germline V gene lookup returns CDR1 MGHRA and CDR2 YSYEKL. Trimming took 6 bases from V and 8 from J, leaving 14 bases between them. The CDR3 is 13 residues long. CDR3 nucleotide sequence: TGCGCCAGCAGACCCGGGGCGAGGGATGAGCAGTTCTTC. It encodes CASRPGARDEQFF.

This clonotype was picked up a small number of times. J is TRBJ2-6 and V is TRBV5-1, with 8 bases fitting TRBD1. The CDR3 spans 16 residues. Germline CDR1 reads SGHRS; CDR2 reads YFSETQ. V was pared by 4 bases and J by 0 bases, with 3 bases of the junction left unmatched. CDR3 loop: CASSLGQASGANVLTF. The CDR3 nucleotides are TGCGCCAGCAGCCTGGGACAGGCCTCTGGGGCCAACGTCCTGACTTTC.

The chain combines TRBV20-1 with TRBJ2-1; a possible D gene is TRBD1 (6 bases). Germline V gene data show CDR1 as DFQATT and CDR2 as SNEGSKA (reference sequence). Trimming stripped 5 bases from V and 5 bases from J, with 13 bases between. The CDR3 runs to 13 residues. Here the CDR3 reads CSASGTLNNEQFF. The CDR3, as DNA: TGCAGTGCTTCCGGGACACTAAACAATGAGCAGTTCTTC.

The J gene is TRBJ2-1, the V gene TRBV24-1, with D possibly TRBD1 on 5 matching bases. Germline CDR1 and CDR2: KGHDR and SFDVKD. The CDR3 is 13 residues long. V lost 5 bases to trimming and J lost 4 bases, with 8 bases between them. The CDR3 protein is CATSGGLYNEQFF. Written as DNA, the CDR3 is TGTGCCACCAGTGGGGGCCTTTACAATGAGCAGTTCTTC.

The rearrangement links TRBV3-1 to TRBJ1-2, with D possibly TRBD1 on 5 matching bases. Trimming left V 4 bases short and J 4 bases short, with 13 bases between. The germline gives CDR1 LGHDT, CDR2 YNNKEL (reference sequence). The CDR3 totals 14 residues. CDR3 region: CASSPQGGSYGYTF. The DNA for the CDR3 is TGTGCCAGCAGCCCCCAGGGAGGGAGCTATGGCTACACCTTC.

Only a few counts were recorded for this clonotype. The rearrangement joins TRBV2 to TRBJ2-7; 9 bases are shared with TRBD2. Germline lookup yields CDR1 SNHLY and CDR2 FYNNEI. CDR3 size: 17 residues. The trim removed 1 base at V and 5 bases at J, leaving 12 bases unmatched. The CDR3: CASSEGPAGGPRNEQYF. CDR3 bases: TGTGCCAGCAGTGAAGGGCCAGCGGGGGGCCCTCGTAACGAGCAGTACTTC.

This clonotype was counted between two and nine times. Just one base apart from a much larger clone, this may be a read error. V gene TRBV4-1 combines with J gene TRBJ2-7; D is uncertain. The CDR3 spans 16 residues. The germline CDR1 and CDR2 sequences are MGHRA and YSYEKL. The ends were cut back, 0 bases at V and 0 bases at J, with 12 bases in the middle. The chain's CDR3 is CASSQDGQENSYEQYF. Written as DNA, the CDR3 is TGCGCCAGCAGCCAAGATGGCCAGGAAAACTCCTACGAGCAGTACTTC.

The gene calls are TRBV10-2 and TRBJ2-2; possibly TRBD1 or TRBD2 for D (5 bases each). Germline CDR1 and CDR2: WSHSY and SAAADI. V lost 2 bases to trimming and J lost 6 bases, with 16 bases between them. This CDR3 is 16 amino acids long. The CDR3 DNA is TGCGCCAGCAGTGAGGGGGGACCAGTGGGGCCCGGGGAGCTGTTTTTT. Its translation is CASSEGGPVGPGELFF.

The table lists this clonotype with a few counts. CDR3 DNA sequence: TGCAGTGCTAGAGATGTCGGGGGGGACACAGATACGCAGTATTTT. Translating gives CSARDVGGDTDTQYF. The rearrangement uses TRBV20-1 and TRBJ2-3, with 8 bases identical to TRBD2. CDR1 is DFQATT, CDR2 SNEGSKA, per germline (reference sequence). The CDR3 extends over 15 amino acids. Germline trimming cut 0 bases from V and 2 bases from J; bases unmatched to any gene: 4.

The CDR3 region is CASSTGQGIWDEQFF. The CDR3 coding sequence is TGTGCCAGTAGTACCGGACAGGGGATTTGGGATGAGCAGTTCTTC. The chain uses TRBV19 and TRBJ2-1; 9 bases align to TRBD1. The CDR3 has 15 residues. Germline V gene sequence: CDR1 LNHDA, CDR2 SQIVND (reference sequence). After removal of 4 bases from V and 8 bases from J, the junction contained 9 bases not matched to a gene.